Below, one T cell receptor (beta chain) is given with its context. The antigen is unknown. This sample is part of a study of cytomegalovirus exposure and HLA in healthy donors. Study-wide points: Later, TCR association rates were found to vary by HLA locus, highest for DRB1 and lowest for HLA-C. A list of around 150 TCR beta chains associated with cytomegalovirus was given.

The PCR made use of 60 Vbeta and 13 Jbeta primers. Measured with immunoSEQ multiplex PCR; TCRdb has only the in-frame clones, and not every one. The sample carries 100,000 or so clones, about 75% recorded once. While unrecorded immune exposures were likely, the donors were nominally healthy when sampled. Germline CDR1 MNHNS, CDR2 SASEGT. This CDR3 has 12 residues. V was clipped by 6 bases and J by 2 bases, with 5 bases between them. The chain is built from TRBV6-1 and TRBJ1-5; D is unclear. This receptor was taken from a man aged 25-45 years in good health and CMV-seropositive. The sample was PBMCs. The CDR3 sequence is CASSGGNQPQHF. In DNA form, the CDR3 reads TGTGCCAGCAGCGGGGGCAATCAGCCCCAGCATTTT.